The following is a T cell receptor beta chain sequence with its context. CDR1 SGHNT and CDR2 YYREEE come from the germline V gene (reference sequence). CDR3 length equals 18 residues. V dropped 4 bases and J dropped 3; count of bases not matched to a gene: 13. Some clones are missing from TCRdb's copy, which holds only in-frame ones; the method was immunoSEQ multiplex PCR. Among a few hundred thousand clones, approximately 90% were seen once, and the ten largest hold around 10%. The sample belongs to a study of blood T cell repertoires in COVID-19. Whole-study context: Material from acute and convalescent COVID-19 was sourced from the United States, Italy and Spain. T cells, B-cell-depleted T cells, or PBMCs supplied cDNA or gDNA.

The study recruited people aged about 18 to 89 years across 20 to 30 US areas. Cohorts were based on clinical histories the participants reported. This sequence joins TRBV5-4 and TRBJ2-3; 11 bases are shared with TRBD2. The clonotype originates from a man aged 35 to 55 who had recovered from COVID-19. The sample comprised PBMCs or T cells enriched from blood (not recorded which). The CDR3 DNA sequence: TGTGCCAGCAGCCATGTTCCGACGGGACTAGCGGATACAGATACGCAGTATTTT. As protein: CASSHVPTGLADTDTQYF.